The 29 T cell receptor beta chains below all came from one sample that was sequenced in a study of early T cells in non-severe SARS-CoV-2 infection. TCRdb re-called the 5' RACE reads with MiXCR, one entry per CDR3 protein. The sample shows over 80,000 distinct CDR3 sequences, roughly 12% of them seen only once. The material was whole blood, obtained at baseline. The receptors derive from an adult who was a healthcare worker with PCR-confirmed SARS-CoV-2 infection or an uninfected control (not recorded which).

J is TRBJ1-4 and V is TRBV20-1, with D possibly matching TRBD1 (5 bases). Germline CDR1 DFQATT, CDR2 SNEGSKA (reference sequence). V was cut by 6 bases and J by 0 bases, with 14 bases left in between. The CDR3 has 15 amino acids. CDR3 bases: TGCAGTGCAACAGTTGGGGGGGCAACTAATGAAAAACTGTTTTTT. This translates into CSATVGGATNEKLFF.

CDR3 DNA: TGTGCCAGCAGTGGGGGACTAGCGAACGAGCAGTTCTTC. Protein sequence: CASSGGLANEQFF. The chain couples TRBV2 to TRBJ2-1; 10 bases are a match to TRBD2. The CDR3 covers 13 residues. Germline lookup yields CDR1 SNHLY and CDR2 FYNNEI. The J segment lost 10 bases and the V segment lost 4 bases, leaving 4 bases of the junction unmatched.

This clonotype has only a few counts. V is TRBV12-3 or TRBV12-4 and J is TRBJ2-7; unclear D gene. The CDR3 covers 15 residues. V shed 5 bases and J shed 0 bases, with 14 bases lying between them. CDR3 DNA: TGTGCCAGCAGTCCCGATCCCTCTAGCTCCTACGAGCAGTACTTC. Translated: CASSPDPSSSYEQYF.

V and J are TRBV5-4 and TRBJ1-2; tentatively, D is TRBD1 (5 bases). CDR1 is SGHNT and CDR2 is YYREEE in the germline V gene (reference sequence). The CDR3 consists of 14 residues. The V gene lost 4 bases and the J gene lost 8 bases, with 18 bases spanning the gap. CDR3 loop: CASSVNRDSRGYTF. CDR3 sequence (DNA): TGTGCCAGCAGCGTTAACCGGGACTCTAGAGGCTACACCTTC.

A few counts support this clonotype. This chain connects TRBV3-1 to TRBJ1-6, with D perhaps matching TRBD1 (5 bases). The germline V and J ends were trimmed by 0 bases and 9 bases, with 12 bases remaining between them. CDR3 length equals 15 residues. The germline V gene has CDR1 LGHDT and CDR2 YNNKEL (reference sequence). The CDR3 DNA is TGTGCCAGCAGCCAAGACGACAGCCGGCGTTCACCCCTCCACTTT. Translation gives CASSQDDSRRSPLHF.

The rearrangement uses TRBV5-1 and TRBJ2-7; D tentatively fits TRBD1 or TRBD2 (6 bases each). The CDR3 has 12 residues. The V gene lost 4 bases and the J gene lost 7 bases, with 12 bases spanning the gap. CDR1 is SGHRS and CDR2 is YFSETQ in the germline V gene. CDR3 protein: CASSPGAWEQYF. Written as DNA, the CDR3 is TGCGCCAGCAGCCCGGGGGCCTGGGAGCAGTACTTC.

The J gene is TRBJ2-7, the V gene TRBV18, with no clear D. Trimming pared 0 bases from V and 2 bases from J, leaving 8 bases between. CDR3 length equals 14 residues. Germline V lookup: CDR1 KGHSH, CDR2 LQKENI. The CDR3: CASSPPNIPYEQYF. The CDR3 DNA follows: TGTGCCAGCTCACCACCGAATATTCCCTACGAGCAGTACTTC.

The chain is built from TRBV20-1 and TRBJ1-2; a possible D gene is TRBD1 (6 bases). This CDR3 spans 14 amino acids. Germline CDR1 DFQATT, CDR2 SNEGSKA (reference sequence). The ends were cut back, 3 bases at V and 4 bases at J, with 15 bases in the middle. The CDR3 nucleotides are TGCAGTGCTAGCCCCCTCACAGGGAGCTATGGCTACACCTTC. This sequence encodes CSASPLTGSYGYTF.

A few counts support this clonotype. The J gene is TRBJ1-1, the V gene TRBV5-1; tentative D call: TRBD1 (6 bases). Germline V CDR1 and CDR2: SGHRS, YFSETQ. The V gene lost 3 bases and the J gene lost 1 base, with 10 bases spanning the gap. The CDR3 sequence is 14 residues long. The CDR3 coding sequence is TGCGCCAGCAGCTCCGGACAGTCGAACACTGAAGCTTTCTTT. This gives the protein CASSSGQSNTEAFF.

Only a few counts were recorded for this clonotype. The chain has TRBV20-1 and TRBJ2-7; D gene uncertain. The V gene lost 7 bases and the J gene lost 2 bases, with 18 bases spanning the gap. This CDR3 has 14 amino acids. CDR1 and CDR2 (germline): DFQATT, SNEGSKA (reference sequence). The CDR3 sequence is CSVSDLMDPYEQYF. The DNA of the CDR3 is TGCAGTGTCTCTGACCTCATGGACCCCTACGAGCAGTACTTC.

This clonotype was recorded a few times. The rearrangement uses TRBV7-3 and TRBJ2-1, with D possibly matching TRBD1 (5 bases). Germline V lookup: CDR1 SGHTA, CDR2 FQGTGA. The CDR3 has 13 amino acids. Trimming stripped 6 bases from V and 2 bases from J, with 8 bases between. CDR3 DNA: TGTGCCAGCAGGTCGACAGCCTACAATGAGCAGTTCTTC. It encodes CASRSTAYNEQFF.

This clonotype was recorded only once. The genes are TRBV6-5 and TRBJ2-3, with a weak D call TRBD1 (6 bases). CDR1 is MNHEY and CDR2 is SVGAGI in the germline V gene. Trimming took off 5 bases at V and 2 bases at J, with 14 bases between the two ends. The CDR3 contains 15 residues. CDR3 protein: CASSLTGSSTDTQYF. The CDR3 DNA is TGTGCCAGCAGTCTGACAGGTTCTTCCACAGATACGCAGTATTTT.

This clonotype was counted only a few times. J is TRBJ2-3 and V is TRBV7-9; TRBD1 matches 7 bases. The J segment lost 1 base and the V segment lost 1 base, leaving 2 bases of the junction unmatched. The CDR3 is 15 residues long. Germline assignment: CDR1 SEHNR and CDR2 FQNEAQ (reference sequence). The CDR3 region is CASSLETGGTDTQYF. Written as DNA, the CDR3 is TGTGCCAGCAGCTTAGAAACAGGGGGCACAGATACGCAGTATTTT.

The chain links TRBV3-1 to TRBJ2-7, with a weak D call TRBD1 (5 bases). In germline, CDR1 is LGHDT, CDR2 YNNKEL (reference sequence). Trimming took 1 base from V and 0 from J, leaving 10 bases between them. CDR3 length: 15 residues. CDR3 nucleotide sequence: TGTGCCAGCAGCCAAGGACAGCCGATCTCCTACGAGCAGTACTTC. The encoded protein is CASSQGQPISYEQYF.

The chain joins TRBV28 to TRBJ2-4; 10 bases fit TRBD1. CDR1 and CDR2 from the germline V gene are MDHEN and SYDVKM. The CDR3 contains 17 residues. V lost 7 bases to trimming and J lost 0 bases; unmatched junction nucleotides: 9. This chain's CDR3 is CASTTQGQGRAKNIQYF. Written as DNA, the CDR3 is TGTGCCAGCACCACCCAGGGACAGGGGCGAGCCAAAAACATTCAGTACTTC.

This clonotype has ten or more counts. The rearrangement joins TRBV6-6 to TRBJ2-7, with 9 bases that match TRBD1. V lost 2 bases, J lost 5 bases, and 4 bases stayed unmatched. The CDR3 has 14 amino acids. Germline CDR1 and CDR2: MNHNY and SVGAGI (reference sequence). The CDR3 region is CASSYTTGGHEQYF. The DNA of the CDR3 is TGTGCCAGCAGTTACACGACAGGGGGTCACGAGCAGTACTTC.

This clonotype was observed once. The chain combines TRBV5-1 with TRBJ1-1; D gene uncertain. The CDR3 is made up of 14 amino acids. CDR1 and CDR2 (germline): SGHRS, YFSETQ. The germline V and J ends were trimmed by 0 bases and 0 bases, with 6 bases remaining between them. CDR3 sequence: CASSLACLNTEAFF. The CDR3 bases are TGCGCCAGCAGCTTGGCGTGCCTGAACACTGAAGCTTTCTTT.

This clonotype was detected many times. V and J are TRBV5-1 and TRBJ1-3; D not resolved. V dropped 1 base and J dropped 0 bases, with 11 bases sitting between them. The germline V gene has CDR1 SGHRS and CDR2 YFSETQ. The CDR3 contains 16 residues. The CDR3 DNA follows: TGCGCCAGCAGCTTGTTGGCTGGGAGCTCTGGAAACACCATATATTTT. It yields the protein CASSLLAGSSGNTIYF.

This clonotype was seen at least ten times. This sequence joins TRBV30 and TRBJ1-1, with 7 bases that match TRBD1. The CDR3 runs 14 residues. Germline CDR1 GTSNPN, CDR2 SVGIG (reference sequence). V shed 7 bases, J shed 2 bases, and the junction held 10 bases outside the gene matches. The CDR3 spells CASRGGNYNTEAFF. The CDR3 DNA sequence: TGTGCCTCCAGGGGGGGAAATTATAACACTGAAGCTTTCTTT.

This chain connects TRBV7-9 to TRBJ1-2; D is perhaps TRBD1 (5 bases). Trimming pared 5 bases from V and 6 bases from J, leaving 13 bases between. The CDR3 is made up of 13 amino acids. Looked up from germline, CDR1 is SEHNR and CDR2 is FQNEAQ (reference sequence). DNA for the CDR3: TGTGCCAGCAGCCCAGGGTGGACGGATGGCTACACCTTC. This translates into CASSPGWTDGYTF.

The rearrangement uses TRBV7-8 and TRBJ1-1; TRBD1 might be the D (5 bases). The germline V gene has CDR1 SGHVS and CDR2 FQNEAQ. The CDR3 runs 15 residues. Trimming stripped 8 bases from V and 4 bases from J, with 20 bases between. The CDR3 region is CASVTFGGYGTEAFF. CDR3 sequence (DNA): TGTGCCAGCGTCACCTTTGGGGGGTATGGCACTGAAGCTTTCTTT.

This clonotype occurred a few times. V is TRBV27 and J is TRBJ2-2; D gene ambiguous. Deletions cut 5 bases from V and 6 bases from J, with 13 bases between. The germline CDR1 and CDR2 sequences are MNHEY and SMNVEV (reference sequence). There are 14 residues in the CDR3. For the CDR3, the DNA is TGTGCCAGCAGTCCGACCCGGTTCCCCGGGGAGCTGTTTTTT. Amino acids: CASSPTRFPGELFF.

This clonotype was counted many times. The chain uses TRBV7-2 and TRBJ2-3; D remains unclear. The germline V gene has CDR1 SGHTA and CDR2 FQGNSA. The germline V and J ends were trimmed by 1 base and 4 bases, with 6 bases remaining between them. This CDR3 contains 13 residues. The CDR3 DNA sequence: TGTGCCAGCAGCTTAGTTTATTCAGATACGCAGTATTTT. Protein product: CASSLVYSDTQYF.

The table lists this clonotype with many counts. The chain links TRBV28 to TRBJ2-7, with 8 bases fitting TRBD1. J lost 4 bases, V lost 6 bases, and 8 bases had no gene match. CDR3 length: 14 residues. In germline, CDR1 is MDHEN, CDR2 SYDVKM. In DNA, the CDR3 is TGTGCCAGCAGCCCTGACAGGGGAAGGTACGAGCAGTACTTC. Translation: CASSPDRGRYEQYF.

The chain carries TRBV12-3 or TRBV12-4 and TRBJ2-1, with 7 bases matching TRBD1. Trimming took 1 base from V and 6 from J; bases not matched to a gene: 6. CDR3 length equals 15 residues. This chain's CDR3 is CASSLGQGRVNEQFF. The CDR3 region has the DNA TGTGCCAGCAGTTTAGGACAGGGAAGGGTCAATGAGCAGTTCTTC.

This clonotype was detected a few times. The chain is built from TRBV20-1 and TRBJ1-4; 9 bases match TRBD1. Per germline, CDR1 DFQATT and CDR2 SNEGSKA (reference sequence). Germline trimming cut 3 bases from V and 7 bases from J; bases unmatched to any gene: 6. The CDR3 has 14 amino acids. As DNA, the CDR3 is TGCAGTGCTAGCGCCGGGACAGGGACTGAAAAACTGTTTTTT. It specifies CSASAGTGTEKLFF.

This clonotype turned up a few times. J is TRBJ2-7 and V is TRBV11-2; D ambiguous. There are 12 residues in the CDR3. The germline V and J ends were trimmed by 8 bases and 1 base, with 9 bases remaining between them. Germline-derived CDR1 and CDR2 are SGHAT and FQNNGV. The CDR3 DNA is TGTGCCAGCTGTGAGTTATCCTACGAGCAGTACTTC. Translated, it gives CASCELSYEQYF.

With respect to this clonotype: Mismatch with germline at one junction end may stem from a read error. The chain has TRBV7-8 and TRBJ2-3; D remains unclear. Germline CDR1 reads SGHVS; CDR2 reads FQNEAQ. The CDR3 has 14 residues. The CDR3 loop reads CASSFRQTTDTQYF. CDR3 sequence (DNA): TGTGCCAGTAGCTTTCGACAAACTACAGATACGCAGTATTTT.

The chain recombines TRBV20-1 with TRBJ2-1; 10 bases line up with TRBD2. Losses at the gene ends were 6 bases for V and 4 bases for J; bases not matched to a gene: 3. The CDR3 loop spans 13 amino acids. Germline-derived CDR1 and CDR2 are DFQATT and SNEGSKA (reference sequence). The CDR3 loop reads CSAATSGYNEQFF. CDR3 nucleotide sequence: TGCAGTGCCGCGACTAGCGGGTACAATGAGCAGTTCTTC.